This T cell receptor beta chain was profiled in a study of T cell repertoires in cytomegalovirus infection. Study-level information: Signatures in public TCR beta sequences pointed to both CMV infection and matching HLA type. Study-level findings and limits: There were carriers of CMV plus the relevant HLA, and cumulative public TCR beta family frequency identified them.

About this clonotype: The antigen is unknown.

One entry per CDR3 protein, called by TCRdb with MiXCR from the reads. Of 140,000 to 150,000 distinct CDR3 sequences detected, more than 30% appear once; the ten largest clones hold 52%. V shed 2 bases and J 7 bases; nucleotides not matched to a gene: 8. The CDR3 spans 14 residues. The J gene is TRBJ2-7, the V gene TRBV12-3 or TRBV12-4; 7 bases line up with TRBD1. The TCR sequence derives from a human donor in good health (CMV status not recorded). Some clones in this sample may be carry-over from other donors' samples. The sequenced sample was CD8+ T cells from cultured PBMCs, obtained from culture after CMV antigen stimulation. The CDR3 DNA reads TGTGCCAGCAGTTTATGGACAGGACTTTATGAGCAGTACTTC. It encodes CASSLWTGLYEQYF.